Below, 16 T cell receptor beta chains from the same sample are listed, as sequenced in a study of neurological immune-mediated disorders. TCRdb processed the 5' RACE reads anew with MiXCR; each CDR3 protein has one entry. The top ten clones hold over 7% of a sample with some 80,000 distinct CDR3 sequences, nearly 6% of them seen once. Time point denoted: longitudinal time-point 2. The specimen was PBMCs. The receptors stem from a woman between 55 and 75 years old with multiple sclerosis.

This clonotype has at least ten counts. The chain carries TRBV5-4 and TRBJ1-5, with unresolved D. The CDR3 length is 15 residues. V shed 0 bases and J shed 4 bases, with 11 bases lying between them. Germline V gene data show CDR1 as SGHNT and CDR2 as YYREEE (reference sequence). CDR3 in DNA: TGTGCCAGCAGCTTGGGTCCAGCCCTGAATCAGCCCCAGCATTTT. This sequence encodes CASSLGPALNQPQHF.

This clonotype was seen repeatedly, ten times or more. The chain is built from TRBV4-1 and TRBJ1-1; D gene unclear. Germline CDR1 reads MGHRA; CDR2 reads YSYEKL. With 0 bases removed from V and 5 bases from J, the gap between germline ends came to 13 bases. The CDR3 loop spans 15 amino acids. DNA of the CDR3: TGCGCCAGCAGCCAAGATCAGGCTGGGCCGACTGAAGCTTTCTTT. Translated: CASSQDQAGPTEAFF.

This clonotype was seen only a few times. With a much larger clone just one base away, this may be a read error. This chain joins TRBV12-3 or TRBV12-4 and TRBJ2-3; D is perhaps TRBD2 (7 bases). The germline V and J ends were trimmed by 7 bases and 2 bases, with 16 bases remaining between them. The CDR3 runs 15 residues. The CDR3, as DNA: TGTGCCAGCAAGCTGTACGGGGGGCACACAGATACGCAGTATTTT. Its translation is CASKLYGGHTDTQYF.

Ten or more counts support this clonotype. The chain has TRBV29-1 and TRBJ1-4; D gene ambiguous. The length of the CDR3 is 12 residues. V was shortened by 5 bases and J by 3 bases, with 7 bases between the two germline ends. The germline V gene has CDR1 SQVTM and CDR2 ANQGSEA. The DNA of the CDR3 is TGCAGCGTTCGGGGAGCTAATGAAAAACTGTTTTTT. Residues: CSVRGANEKLFF.

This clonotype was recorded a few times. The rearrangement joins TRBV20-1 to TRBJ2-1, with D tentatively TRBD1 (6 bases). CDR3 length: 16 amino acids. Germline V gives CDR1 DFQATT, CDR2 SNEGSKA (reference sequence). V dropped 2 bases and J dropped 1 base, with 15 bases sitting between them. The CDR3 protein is CSARSPGASSYNEQFF. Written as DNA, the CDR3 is TGCAGTGCTAGAAGCCCAGGGGCTAGTTCCTACAATGAGCAGTTCTTC.

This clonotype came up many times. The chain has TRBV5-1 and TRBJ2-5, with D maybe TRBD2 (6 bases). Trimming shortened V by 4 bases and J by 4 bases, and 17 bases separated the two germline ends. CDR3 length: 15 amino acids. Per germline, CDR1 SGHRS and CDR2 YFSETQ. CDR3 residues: CASSGPSGVGETQYF. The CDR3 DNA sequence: TGCGCCAGCAGCGGGCCTTCGGGGGTTGGAGAGACCCAGTACTTC.

The DNA for the CDR3 is TGCAGTGCCGGGATTACGGAGACCCAGTACTTC. Residues: CSAGITETQYF. The chain links TRBV20-1 to TRBJ2-5; D is possibly TRBD2 (5 bases). V gave up 6 bases and J gave up 5 bases, with 10 bases separating them. Per the germline V gene, CDR1 is DFQATT and CDR2 is SNEGSKA (reference sequence). This CDR3 is built from 11 residues.

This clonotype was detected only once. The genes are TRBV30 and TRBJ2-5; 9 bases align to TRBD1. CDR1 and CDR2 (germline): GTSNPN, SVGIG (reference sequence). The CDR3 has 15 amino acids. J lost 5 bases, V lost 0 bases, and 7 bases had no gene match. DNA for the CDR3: TGTGCCTGGAGTGTAGGGACAGGGTGGGACGAGACCCAGTACTTC. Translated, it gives CAWSVGTGWDETQYF.

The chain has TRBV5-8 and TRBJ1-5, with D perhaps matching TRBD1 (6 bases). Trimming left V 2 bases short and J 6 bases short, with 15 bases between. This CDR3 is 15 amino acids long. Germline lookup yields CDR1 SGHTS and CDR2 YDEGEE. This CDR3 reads CASSFKGVAGQPQHF. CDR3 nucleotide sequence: TGTGCCAGCAGCTTTAAGGGGGTGGCAGGTCAGCCCCAGCATTTT.

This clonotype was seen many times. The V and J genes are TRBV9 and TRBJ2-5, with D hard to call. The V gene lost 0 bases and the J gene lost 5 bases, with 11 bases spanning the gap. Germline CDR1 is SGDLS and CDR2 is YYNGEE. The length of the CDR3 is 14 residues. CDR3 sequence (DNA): TGTGCCAGCAGCGTAGAGGTAGGCGAGGAGACCCAGTACTTC. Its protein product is CASSVEVGEETQYF.

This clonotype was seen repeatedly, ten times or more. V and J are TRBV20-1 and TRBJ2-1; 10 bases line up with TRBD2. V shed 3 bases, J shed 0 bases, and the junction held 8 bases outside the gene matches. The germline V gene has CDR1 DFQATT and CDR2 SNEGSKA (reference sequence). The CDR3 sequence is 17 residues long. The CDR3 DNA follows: TGCAGTGCTAGGATGGCTAGCGGGGGACGCTCCTACAATGAGCAGTTCTTC. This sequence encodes CSARMASGGRSYNEQFF.

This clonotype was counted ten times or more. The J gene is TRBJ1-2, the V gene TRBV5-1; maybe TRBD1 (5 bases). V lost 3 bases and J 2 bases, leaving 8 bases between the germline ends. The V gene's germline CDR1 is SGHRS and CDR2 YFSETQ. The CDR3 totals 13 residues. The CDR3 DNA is TGCGCCAGCAGCTCCGGGGGGAACTATGGCTACACCTTC. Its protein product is CASSSGGNYGYTF.

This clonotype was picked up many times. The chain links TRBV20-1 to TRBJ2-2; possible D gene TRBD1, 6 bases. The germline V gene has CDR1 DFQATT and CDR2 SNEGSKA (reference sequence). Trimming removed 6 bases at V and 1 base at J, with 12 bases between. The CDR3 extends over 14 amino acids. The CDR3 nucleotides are TGCAGTGCACCGCACAGGGAGAACACCGGGGAGCTGTTTTTT. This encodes CSAPHRENTGELFF.

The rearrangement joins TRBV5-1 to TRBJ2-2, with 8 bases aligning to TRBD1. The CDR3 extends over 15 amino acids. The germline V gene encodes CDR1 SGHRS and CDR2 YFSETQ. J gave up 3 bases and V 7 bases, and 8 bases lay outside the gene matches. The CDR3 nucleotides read TGCGCCAGCCCAGGGGGCAGAGCCCACACCGGGGAGCTGTTTTTT. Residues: CASPGGRAHTGELFF.

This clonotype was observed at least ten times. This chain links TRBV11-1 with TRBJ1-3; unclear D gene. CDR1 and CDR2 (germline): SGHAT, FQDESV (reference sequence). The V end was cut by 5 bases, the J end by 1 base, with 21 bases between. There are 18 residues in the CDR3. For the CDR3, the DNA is TGTGCCAGCAGCGGCCTAATGCAATTCGTGGGATCTGGAAACACCATATATTTT. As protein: CASSGLMQFVGSGNTIYF.

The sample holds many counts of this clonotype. This CDR3 reads CASSITSYEQYF. The CDR3 nucleotides read TGTGCCAGCAGTATTACCTCCTACGAGCAGTACTTC. The chain is built from TRBV28 and TRBJ2-7; no reliable D call. Per the germline V gene, CDR1 is MDHEN and CDR2 is SYDVKM. There are 12 residues in the CDR3. The ends were cut back, 5 bases at V and 0 bases at J, with 5 bases in the middle. The full variable domain, rest sourced from reference TRBV28 and TRBJ2-7, is DVKVTQSSRYLVKRTGEKVFLECVQDMDHENMFWYRQDPGLGLRLIYFSYDVKMKEKGDIPEGYSVSREKKERFSLILESASTNQTSMYLCASSITSYEQYFGPGTRLTVT.